Following are 9 T cell receptor beta chains from one sample sequenced in a study of blood T cell repertoires in COVID-19. The table came from immunoSEQ multiplex PCR; TCRdb's copy has only in-frame clones and leaves some out. Of some 110,000 clones listed, about four fifths are singletons. Sequenced: peripheral blood. The receptor set was obtained from a woman in her seventies with acute or convalescent COVID-19.

This chain uses TRBV12-5 with TRBJ2-1; 8 nucleotides agree with TRBD1. Germline V gene sequence: CDR1 LGHNT, CDR2 FRNRAP. V shed 5 bases and J 6 bases; nucleotides not matched to a gene: 6. The CDR3 is 14 residues long. The CDR3 DNA follows: TGTGCTAGTGGTCAGGGGGCGCTTTTCAATGAGCAGTTCTTC. Its translation: CASGQGALFNEQFF.

This clone was seen only a few times. V is TRBV2 and J is TRBJ2-1; weak D call: TRBD2 (6 bases). CDR1 SNHLY and CDR2 FYNNEI come from the germline V gene. The germline V and J ends were trimmed by 8 bases and 8 bases, with 16 bases remaining between them. The CDR3 runs to 13 residues. The CDR3 protein is CASGDSLAYEQFF. The CDR3 DNA sequence: TGTGCCAGCGGGGACTCCCTGGCCTATGAGCAGTTCTTC.

This CDR3 is CASRSPTGNGNTIYF. CDR3 in DNA: TGTGCCAGCAGGTCACCGACAGGGAATGGAAACACCATATATTTT. The V gene is TRBV6-5, the J gene TRBJ1-3; TRBD1 matches 7 bases. Germline loops: CDR1 MNHEY, CDR2 SVGAGI. This CDR3 spans 15 amino acids. V lost 6 bases, J lost 3 bases, and 8 bases stayed unmatched.

The rearrangement links TRBV5-4 to TRBJ2-1; 7 bases align to TRBD1. After removal of 0 bases from V and 4 bases from J, the junction contained 4 bases not matched to a gene. The CDR3 has 15 residues. Looked up from germline, CDR1 is SGHNT and CDR2 is YYREEE (reference sequence). The CDR3 is CASSLGPGGYNEQFF. CDR3 sequence (DNA): TGTGCCAGCAGCTTGGGGCCAGGGGGATACAATGAGCAGTTCTTC.

This chain connects TRBV4-2 to TRBJ2-5; a weak D match, TRBD2 (6 bases). Germline V gene lookup returns CDR1 LGHNA and CDR2 YNFKEQ. CDR3 length equals 16 residues. V lost 0 bases to trimming and J lost 4 bases, with 15 bases between them. The CDR3 here is CASSQEHPLGGETQYF. The CDR3 coding sequence is TGTGCCAGCAGCCAAGAACATCCGCTGGGGGGAGAGACCCAGTACTTC.

This clone showed up just a few times. The genes are TRBV7-2 and TRBJ1-1, with D unresolved. The germline V and J ends were trimmed by 6 bases and 1 base, with 15 bases remaining between them. Germline V CDR1 and CDR2: SGHTA, FQGNSA. The CDR3 sequence is 15 residues long. CDR3 protein: CASSPYLGGNTEAFF. CDR3 sequence (DNA): TGTGCCAGCAGTCCTTACTTGGGAGGGAACACTGAAGCTTTCTTT.

In its sample, this clone was seen once. V is TRBV4-2 and J is TRBJ2-1; 8 nucleotides agree with TRBD2. Per the germline V gene, CDR1 is LGHNA and CDR2 is YNFKEQ. Germline trimming cut 1 base from V and 8 bases from J; bases unmatched to any gene: 10. The CDR3 sequence is 16 residues long. CDR3 DNA: TGTGCCAGCAGCCAAGGGCCAGCGGGAGTCGGCCATGAGCAGTTCTTC. As protein: CASSQGPAGVGHEQFF.

This chain uses TRBV2 with TRBJ1-1; D possibly corresponds to TRBD1 (5 bases). The V gene lost 3 bases and the J gene lost 7 bases, with 15 bases spanning the gap. The CDR3 is made up of 14 amino acids. Germline-derived CDR1 and CDR2 are SNHLY and FYNNEI. CDR3 sequence (DNA): TGTGCCAGCAGTGAGTACAGGCGTAAGGGTGAAGCTTTCTTT. Protein product: CASSEYRRKGEAFF.

This clone came up a few times. This chain uses TRBV10-3 with TRBJ1-3; D not certain. The CDR3 contains 12 residues. CDR1 is ENHRY, CDR2 SYGVKD, per germline. The V end lost 7 bases, the J end lost 2 bases, and 6 bases lay between the germline ends. The CDR3 is CAIMSAGNTIYF. DNA for the CDR3: TGTGCCATCATGTCAGCTGGAAACACCATATATTTT.